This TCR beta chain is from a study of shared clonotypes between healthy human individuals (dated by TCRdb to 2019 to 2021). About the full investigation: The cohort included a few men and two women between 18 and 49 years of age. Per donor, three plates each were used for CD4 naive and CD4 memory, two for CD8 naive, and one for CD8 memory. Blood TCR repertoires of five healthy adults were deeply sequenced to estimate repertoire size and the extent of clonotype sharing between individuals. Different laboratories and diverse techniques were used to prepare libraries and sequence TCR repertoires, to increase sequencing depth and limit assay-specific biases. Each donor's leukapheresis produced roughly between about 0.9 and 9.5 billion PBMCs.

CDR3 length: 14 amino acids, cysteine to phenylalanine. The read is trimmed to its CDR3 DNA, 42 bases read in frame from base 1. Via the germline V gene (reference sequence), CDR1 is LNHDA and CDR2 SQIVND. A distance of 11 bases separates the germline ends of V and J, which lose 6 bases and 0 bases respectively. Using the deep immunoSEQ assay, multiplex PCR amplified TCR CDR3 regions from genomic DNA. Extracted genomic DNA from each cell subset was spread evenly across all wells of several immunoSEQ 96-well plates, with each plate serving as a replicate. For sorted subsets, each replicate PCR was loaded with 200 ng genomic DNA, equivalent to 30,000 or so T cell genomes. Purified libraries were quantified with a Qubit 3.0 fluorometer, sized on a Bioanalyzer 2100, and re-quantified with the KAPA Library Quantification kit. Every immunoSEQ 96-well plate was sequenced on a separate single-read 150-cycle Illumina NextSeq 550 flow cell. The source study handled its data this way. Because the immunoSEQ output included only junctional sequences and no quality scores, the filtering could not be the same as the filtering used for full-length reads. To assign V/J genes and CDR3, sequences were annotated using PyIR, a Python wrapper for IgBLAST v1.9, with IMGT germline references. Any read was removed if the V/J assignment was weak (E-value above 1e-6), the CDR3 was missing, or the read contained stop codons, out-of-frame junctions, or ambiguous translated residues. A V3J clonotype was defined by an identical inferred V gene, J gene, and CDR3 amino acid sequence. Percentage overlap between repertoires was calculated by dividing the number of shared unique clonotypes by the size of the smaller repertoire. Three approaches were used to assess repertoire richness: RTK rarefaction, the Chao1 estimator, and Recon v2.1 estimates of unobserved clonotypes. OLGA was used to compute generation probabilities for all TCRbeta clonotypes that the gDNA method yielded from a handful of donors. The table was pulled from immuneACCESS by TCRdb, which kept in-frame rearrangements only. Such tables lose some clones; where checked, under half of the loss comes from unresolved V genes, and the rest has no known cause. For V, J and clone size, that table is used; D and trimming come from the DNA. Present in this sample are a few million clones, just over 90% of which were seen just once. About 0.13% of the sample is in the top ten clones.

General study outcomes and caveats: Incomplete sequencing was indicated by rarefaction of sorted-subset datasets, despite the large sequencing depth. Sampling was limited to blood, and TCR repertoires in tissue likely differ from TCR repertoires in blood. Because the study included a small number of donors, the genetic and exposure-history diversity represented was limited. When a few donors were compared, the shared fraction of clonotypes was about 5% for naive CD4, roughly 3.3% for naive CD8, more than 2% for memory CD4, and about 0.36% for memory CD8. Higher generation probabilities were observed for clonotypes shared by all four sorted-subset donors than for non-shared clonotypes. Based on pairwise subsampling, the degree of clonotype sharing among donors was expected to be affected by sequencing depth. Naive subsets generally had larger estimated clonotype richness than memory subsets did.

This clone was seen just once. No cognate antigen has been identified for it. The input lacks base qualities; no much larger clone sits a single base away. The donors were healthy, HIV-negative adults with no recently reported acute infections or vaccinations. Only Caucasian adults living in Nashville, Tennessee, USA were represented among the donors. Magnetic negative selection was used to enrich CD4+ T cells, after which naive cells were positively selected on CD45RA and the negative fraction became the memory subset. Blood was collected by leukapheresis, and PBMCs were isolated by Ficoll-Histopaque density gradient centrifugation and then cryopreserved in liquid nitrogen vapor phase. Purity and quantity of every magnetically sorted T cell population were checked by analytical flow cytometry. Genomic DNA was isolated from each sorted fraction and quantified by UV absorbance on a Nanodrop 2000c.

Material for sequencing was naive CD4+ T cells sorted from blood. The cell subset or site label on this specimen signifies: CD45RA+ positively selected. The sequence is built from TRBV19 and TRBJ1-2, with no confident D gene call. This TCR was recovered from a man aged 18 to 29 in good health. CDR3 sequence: CASRSNPSNYGYTF. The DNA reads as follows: TGTGCCAGTAGATCCAACCCGTCTAACTATGGCTACACCTTC.